Shown below are 22 T cell receptor beta chains from a single sample sequenced in a study of blood T cell repertoires in COVID-19 (dated by TCRdb to the early 2020s). The library was prepared using the immunoSEQ multiplex PCR assay. The immuneACCESS repertoire file appears here via TCRdb, limited to in-frame rearrangements. These files lack a portion of the clones; in checked studies, under half of the deficit traces to unresolved V genes, and the cause of the others is not known. This sample is represented by 120,000 to 150,000 clones; about 83% of them were singletons. 8.6% of the sample comes from the top ten. Sequencing was done on a sample of peripheral blood. The source is a woman aged 45-59 years with active or convalescent COVID-19.

V and J are TRBV9 and TRBJ2-1; 9 bases align to TRBD2. CDR1 and CDR2 from the germline V gene are SGDLS and YYNGEE. V was pared by 0 bases and J by 8 bases, with 15 bases of the junction left unmatched. The length of the CDR3 is 18 residues. The CDR3 DNA reads TGTGCCAGCAGCGTAGGAGCGACTAGCGGCACCTCTATGGATGAGCAGTTCTTC. Amino acids: CASSVGATSGTSMDEQFF.

V usage is TRBV29-1 and J usage is TRBJ2-1, with 10 bases that match TRBD1. Looked up from germline, CDR1 is SQVTM and CDR2 is ANQGSEA. The CDR3 runs 12 residues. V lost 7 bases to trimming and J lost 8 bases; unmatched junction nucleotides: 5. CDR3 region: CSAMTGGYEQFF. CDR3 sequence (DNA): TGCAGCGCGATGACAGGGGGCTATGAGCAGTTCTTC.

The CDR3 DNA reads as TGTGCCTGGAGTTCCAGGAGGGGGGGTCAGCCCCAGCATTTT. Residues: CAWSSRRGGQPQHF. The chain combines TRBV30 with TRBJ1-5, with a possible D match to TRBD1 (6 bases). Germline lookup yields CDR1 GTSNPN and CDR2 SVGIG (reference sequence). V was pared by 2 bases and J by 6 bases, with 14 bases between. The CDR3 is 14 amino acids.

The chain has TRBV5-4 and TRBJ1-6; 11 nucleotides align to TRBD1. V shed 3 bases, J shed 10 bases, and the junction held 9 bases outside the gene matches. CDR3 length equals 16 residues. Germline CDR1 SGHNT, CDR2 YYREEE (reference sequence). CDR3 in amino acids: CASSSEIGTGGSPLHF. The CDR3, as DNA: TGTGCCAGCAGCTCTGAAATCGGGACAGGGGGGTCACCCCTCCACTTT.

The chain links TRBV29-1 to TRBJ1-2; no definite D call. CDR3 length equals 13 residues. The germline V gene encodes CDR1 SQVTM and CDR2 ANQGSEA. Between the trimmed V and J ends, which lost 3 bases and 4 bases, there was a span of 12 bases. The CDR3 reads CSVELGLGYGYTF. The CDR3 DNA is TGCAGCGTTGAGCTGGGCTTAGGCTATGGCTACACCTTC. Looking up the rest from reference TRBV29-1 and TRBJ1-2 gives the full variable domain: SAVISQKPSRDICQRGTSLTIQCQVDSQVTMMFWYRQQPGQSLTLIATANQGSEATYESGFVIDKFPISRPNLTFSTLTVSNMSPEDSSIYLCSVELGLGYGYTFGSGTRLTVV.

This rearrangement joins TRBV19 to TRBJ2-7; 9 nucleotides align to TRBD2. This CDR3 spans 16 amino acids. Germline CDR1 LNHDA, CDR2 SQIVND (reference sequence). V was clipped by 1 base and J by 3 bases; unmatched bases: 7. The CDR3 loop reads CASSIASGTSNYEQYF. CDR3 coding DNA: TGTGCCAGTAGTATAGCCTCCGGGACTAGCAACTACGAGCAGTACTTC.

Details on this clone: Other DNA variants within this sample encode the same CDR3. V is TRBV19 and J is TRBJ1-2; maybe TRBD1 (5 bases). The CDR3 spans 12 residues. CDR1 and CDR2 from the germline V gene are LNHDA and SQIVND (reference sequence). The ends were cut back, 3 bases at V and 8 bases at J, with 10 bases in the middle. CDR3 sequence: CASSILGGGYTF. The CDR3 region has the DNA TGTGCCAGTAGTATCCTCGGGGGGGGCTACACCTTC.

This clone appeared once. This chain connects TRBV28 to TRBJ2-7, with D tentatively TRBD1 (6 bases). Trimming cost V 4 bases and J 4 bases, with 23 bases left between them. In germline, CDR1 is MDHEN, CDR2 SYDVKM. The CDR3 consists of 17 residues. Written as DNA, the CDR3 is TGTGCCAGCAGTTCCACTGCGCTCATAGCGAGGGGGTACGAGCAGTACTTC. Translation gives CASSSTALIARGYEQYF.

This clone was observed a few times. The rearrangement links TRBV7-2 to TRBJ1-1; 7 nucleotides agree with TRBD1. The CDR3 is 15 residues long. Trimming at V came to 5 bases and at J to 3 bases, leaving 9 bases not matched to a gene. Germline V gives CDR1 SGHTA, CDR2 FQGNSA. In nucleotides, the CDR3 is TGTGCCAGCAGCCTCACTGTGACAGGGTACACTGAAGCTTTCTTT. Translated, it gives CASSLTVTGYTEAFF.

V usage is TRBV30 and J usage is TRBJ1-1; D is possibly TRBD1 (5 bases). V was clipped by 5 bases and J by 2 bases, with 15 bases between them. Germline V gene data show CDR1 as GTSNPN and CDR2 as SVGIG (reference sequence). This CDR3 spans 14 amino acids. This chain's CDR3 is CAWGEGTGNTEAFF. The DNA of the CDR3 is TGTGCCTGGGGGGAGGGGACGGGTAACACTGAAGCTTTCTTT.

J is TRBJ2-7 and V is TRBV6-5; 7 nucleotides align to TRBD1. V shed 4 bases and J 6 bases; nucleotides not matched to a gene: 9. CDR3 length equals 14 residues. Germline V gives CDR1 MNHEY, CDR2 SVGAGI. The CDR3 coding sequence is TGTGCCAGCAGTTTAACCGGGACAGTCCCCGAGCAGTACTTC. Encoded protein: CASSLTGTVPEQYF.

The CDR3 sequence is CASSDKGATANYGYTF. The CDR3 DNA is TGTGCCAGTAGTGACAAGGGGGCGACGGCTAACTATGGCTACACCTTC. This chain uses TRBV19 with TRBJ1-2; 7 bases line up with TRBD1. The CDR3 consists of 16 residues. The J segment lost 0 bases and the V segment lost 5 bases, leaving 9 bases of the junction unmatched. The germline V gene has CDR1 LNHDA and CDR2 SQIVND (reference sequence).

The J gene is TRBJ1-2, the V gene TRBV5-5; D remains unclear. The length of the CDR3 is 15 residues. Per the germline V gene, CDR1 is SGHKS and CDR2 is YYEKEE (reference sequence). Trimming removed 3 bases at V and 0 bases at J, with 12 bases between. The CDR3 is CASSYNYISNYGYTF. CDR3 DNA: TGTGCCAGCAGCTATAATTACATTTCTAACTATGGCTACACCTTC.

V and J are TRBV15 and TRBJ1-1; D unclear. V was trimmed by 0 bases and J by 6 bases, leaving 11 bases between them. Germline CDR1 reads LNHNV; CDR2 reads YYDKDF (reference sequence). The CDR3 runs to 14 residues. CDR3 sequence: CATSRDMRAAEAFF. Written as DNA, the CDR3 is TGTGCCACCAGCAGAGATATGAGGGCCGCTGAAGCTTTCTTT.

This clone was seen a handful of times. V usage is TRBV23-1 and J usage is TRBJ1-1; the match to TRBD1 covers 8 bases. TRBV23-1 is marked as an open reading frame, function uncertain. After removal of 2 bases from V and 2 bases from J, the junction contained 13 bases not matched to a gene. This CDR3 contains 18 residues. CDR3 bases: TGCGCCAGCAGTCAACCTCTCCCTCCAGGGGGCTCTAACACTGAAGCTTTCTTT. Translated: CASSQPLPPGGSNTEAFF.

This clone was picked up a small number of times. The J gene is TRBJ2-7, the V gene TRBV27, with a possible D match to TRBD2 (6 bases). Looked up from germline, CDR1 is MNHEY and CDR2 is SMNVEV (reference sequence). Trimming stripped 4 bases from V and 6 bases from J, with 16 bases between. The CDR3 totals 14 residues. The CDR3 loop reads CASSSSWGVAEQYF. Written as DNA, the CDR3 is TGTGCCAGCAGTTCCTCCTGGGGGGTGGCCGAGCAGTACTTC.

The chain is built from TRBV9 and TRBJ2-3, with TRBD2 matching 13 bases. The CDR3 is 20 residues long. The J segment lost 2 bases and the V segment lost 3 bases, leaving 15 bases of the junction unmatched. Germline V CDR1 and CDR2: SGDLS, YYNGEE. The CDR3: CASSADRTSGGPLITDTQYF. CDR3 nucleotides: TGTGCCAGCAGCGCCGACCGGACTAGCGGGGGTCCACTGATCACAGATACGCAGTATTTT.

The V gene is TRBV30, the J gene TRBJ2-1, with 8 bases lining up with TRBD2. Germline trimming cut 2 bases from V and 5 bases from J; bases unmatched to any gene: 8. The V gene's germline CDR1 is GTSNPN and CDR2 SVGIG (reference sequence). There are 15 residues in the CDR3. The CDR3 DNA reads TGTGCCTGGAGTTTCGGTAGCGGGATCAACAATGAGCAGTTCTTC. Amino acids: CAWSFGSGINNEQFF.

The genes are TRBV27 and TRBJ1-1, with TRBD1 identical over 7 bases. Trimming at V came to 4 bases and at J to 11 bases, leaving 10 bases not matched to a gene. Germline CDR1 reads MNHEY; CDR2 reads SMNVEV (reference sequence). There are 13 residues in the CDR3. The CDR3 loop reads CASSSYRGWAAFF. CDR3 coding DNA: TGTGCCAGCAGTTCGTACAGGGGCTGGGCGGCTTTCTTT.

The rearrangement links TRBV9 to TRBJ2-1; D is possibly TRBD2 (6 bases). The germline V gene encodes CDR1 SGDLS and CDR2 YYNGEE. The CDR3 sequence is 16 residues long. The germline V and J ends were trimmed by 4 bases and 10 bases, with 24 bases remaining between them. CDR3 DNA: TGTGCCAGCAGCTCCCCTAGGGAGGTAGGGGCGTGGGAGCAGTTCTTC. Residues: CASSSPREVGAWEQFF.

The chain links TRBV7-2 to TRBJ2-3; D gene unclear. The CDR3 totals 13 residues. Trimming cost V 4 bases and J 2 bases, with 7 bases left between them. Germline values: CDR1 SGHTA, CDR2 FQGNSA. In nucleotides, the CDR3 is TGTGCCAGCAGCTCTATCTACACAGATACGCAGTATTTT. Its translation is CASSSIYTDTQYF.

Written as DNA, the CDR3 is TGCGCCAGCAGCTTAGATGGGGGGGACTATGGCTACACCTTC. It is translated as CASSLDGGDYGYTF. This sequence joins TRBV5-1 and TRBJ1-2; tentative D call: TRBD1 (5 bases). The length of the CDR3 is 14 residues. Germline V lookup: CDR1 SGHRS, CDR2 YFSETQ. V lost 2 bases and J 3 bases, leaving 11 bases between the germline ends.